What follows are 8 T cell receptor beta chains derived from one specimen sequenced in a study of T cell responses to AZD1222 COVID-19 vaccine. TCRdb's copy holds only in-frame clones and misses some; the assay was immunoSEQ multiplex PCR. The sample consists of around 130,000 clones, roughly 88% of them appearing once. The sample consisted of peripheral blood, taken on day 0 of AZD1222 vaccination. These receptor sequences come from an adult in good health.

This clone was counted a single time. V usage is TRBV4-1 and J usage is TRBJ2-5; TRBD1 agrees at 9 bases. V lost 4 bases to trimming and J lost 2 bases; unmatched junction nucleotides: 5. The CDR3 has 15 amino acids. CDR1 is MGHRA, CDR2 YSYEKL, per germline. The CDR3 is CASSRIGTGQETQYF. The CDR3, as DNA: TGCGCCAGCAGCCGTATAGGGACAGGGCAAGAGACCCAGTACTTC.

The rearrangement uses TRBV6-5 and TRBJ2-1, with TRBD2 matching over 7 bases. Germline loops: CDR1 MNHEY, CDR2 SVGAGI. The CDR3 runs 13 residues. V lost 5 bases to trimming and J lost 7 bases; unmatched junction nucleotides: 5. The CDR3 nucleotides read TGTGCCAGCAGTAGCGGGACTTATAATGAGCAGTTCTTC. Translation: CASSSGTYNEQFF.

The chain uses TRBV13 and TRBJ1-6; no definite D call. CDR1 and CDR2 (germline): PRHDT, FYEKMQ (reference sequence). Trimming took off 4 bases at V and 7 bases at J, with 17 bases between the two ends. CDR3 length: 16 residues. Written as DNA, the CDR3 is TGTGCCAGCAGCTCCACTACGGTAGCCCTCAATTCACCCCTCCACTTT. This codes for CASSSTTVALNSPLHF.

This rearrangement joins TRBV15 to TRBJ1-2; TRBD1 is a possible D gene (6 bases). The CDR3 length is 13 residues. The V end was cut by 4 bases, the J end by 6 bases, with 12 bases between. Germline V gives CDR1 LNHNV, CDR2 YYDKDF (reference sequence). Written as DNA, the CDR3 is TGTGCCACCAGCACGAGGGGGGTGGATGGCTACACCTTC. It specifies CATSTRGVDGYTF.

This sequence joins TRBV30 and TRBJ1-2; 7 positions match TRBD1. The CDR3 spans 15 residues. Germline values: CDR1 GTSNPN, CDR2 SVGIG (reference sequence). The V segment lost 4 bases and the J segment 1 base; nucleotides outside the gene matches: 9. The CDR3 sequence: CAWIGPGGYNYGYTF. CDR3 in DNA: TGTGCCTGGATCGGACCAGGGGGATATAACTATGGCTACACCTTC.

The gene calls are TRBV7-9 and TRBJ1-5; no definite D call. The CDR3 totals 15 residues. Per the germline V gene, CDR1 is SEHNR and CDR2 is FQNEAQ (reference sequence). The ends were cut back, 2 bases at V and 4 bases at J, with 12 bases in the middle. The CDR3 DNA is TGTGCCAGCAGCTTATTAGGCGAAGGTAATCAGCCCCAGCATTTT. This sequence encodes CASSLLGEGNQPQHF.

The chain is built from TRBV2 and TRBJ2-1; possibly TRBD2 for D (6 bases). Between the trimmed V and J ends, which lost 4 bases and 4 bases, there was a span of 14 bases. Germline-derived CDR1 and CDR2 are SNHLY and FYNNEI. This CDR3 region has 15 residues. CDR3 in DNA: TGTGCCAGCAGTGGGGGGGTTAGCACTTACAATGAGCAGTTCTTC. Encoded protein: CASSGGVSTYNEQFF.

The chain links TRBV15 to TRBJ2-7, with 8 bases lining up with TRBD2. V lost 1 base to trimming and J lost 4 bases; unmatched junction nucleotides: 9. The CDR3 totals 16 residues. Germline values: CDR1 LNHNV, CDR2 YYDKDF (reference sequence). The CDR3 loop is CATSRGRTGGLYEQYF. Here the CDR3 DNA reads TGTGCCACCAGCAGAGGAAGGACGGGAGGGCTATACGAGCAGTACTTC.